A selection of T cell receptor beta chains follows, all from one sample in a study of OX40 agonist ivuxolimab in advanced cancers. The method was immunoSEQ multiplex PCR; TCRdb's version includes in-frame clones alone and lacks a portion of them. Of approximately 45,000 clones in the sample, 88% were seen once. Material: CD4+ or CD8+ T cells sorted from blood, obtained in a trial of the OX40 agonist ivuxolimab. The source of these receptors is an adult with an advanced solid tumor such as melanoma, head and neck, liver or kidney cancer. Each CDR3 is given with its conserved first and last residue. The D gene is left open where the match is weak. A clone size is listed for some rows: how often the clone was seen (once, few, many), or a class if it is expanded.

TRBJ1-3,TRBV10-3,.,.,13,CAILPDSGNTIYF,TGTGCCATCCTGCCCGACTCTGGAAACACCATATATTTT
TRBJ1-4,TRBV2,.,.,12,CASARGHEKLFF,TGTGCCAGCGCCCGAGGGCATGAAAAACTGTTTTTT
TRBJ2-3,TRBV27,.,.,15,CASSGEDDPTDTQYF,TGTGCCAGCAGTGGTGAGGACGACCCCACAGATACGCAGTATTTT
TRBJ2-5,TRBV7-2,.,TRBD1,15,CASSLVTGGQETQYF,TGTGCCAGCAGCTTGGTGACAGGGGGTCAAGAGACCCAGTACTTC
TRBJ1-2,TRBV27,.,.,13,CASSYGGGYGYTF,TGTGCCAGCAGCTACGGGGGCGGCTATGGCTACACCTTC
TRBJ2-1,TRBV28,.,TRBD1,17,CASSPDGTGKPYNEQFF,TGTGCCAGCAGTCCGGACGGGACAGGGAAACCCTACAATGAGCAGTTCTTC
TRBJ2-3,TRBV29-1,.,TRBD2,14,CSVETSGIADTQYF,TGCAGCGTTGAAACTAGCGGGATTGCAGATACGCAGTATTTT
TRBJ2-7,TRBV11-2,.,.,14,CASSSRQGPYEQYF,TGTGCCAGCAGCTCCCGCCAGGGCCCCTACGAGCAGTACTTC
TRBJ2-5,TRBV13,.,TRBD1,15,CASSLGTGAVETQYF,TGTGCCAGCAGCTTAGGAACAGGGGCGGTAGAGACCCAGTACTTC
TRBJ1-2,TRBV18,.,.,14,CASSPGARQNGYTF,TGTGCCAGCTCACCAGGGGCGCGACAGAACGGATACACCTTC
TRBJ2-7,TRBV10-3,.,TRBD1,13,CAISRDRDSEQYF,TGTGCCATCAGCCGGGACAGGGATTCCGAGCAGTACTTC
TRBJ1-4,TRBV12-5,.,.,13,CASGLVPREKLFF,TGTGCTAGTGGTTTGGTACCGCGGGAAAAACTGTTTTTT
TRBJ2-7,TRBV18,.,TRBD1,14,CASSPGQGAYEQYF,TGTGCCAGCTCACCGGGGCAGGGGGCCTACGAGCAGTACTTC
TRBJ1-1,TRBV19,.,.,14,CASSMNGEWTEAFF,TGTGCCAGTAGTATGAACGGGGAATGGACTGAAGCTTTCTTT
TRBJ2-7,TRBV5-6,.,TRBD2,13,CASSPGLADEQYF,TGTGCCAGCAGCCCGGGACTAGCGGACGAGCAGTACTTC
TRBJ2-7,TRBV7-2,once,TRBD2,15,CASSPRLAGSYEQYF,TGTGCCAGCAGCCCCAGACTAGCGGGCTCCTACGAGCAGTACTTC
TRBJ2-3,TRBV2,.,TRBD2,14,CASSLSGWTDTQYF,TGTGCCAGCAGTCTTAGCGGGTGGACAGATACGCAGTATTTT
TRBJ1-6,TRBV27,.,.,12,CASSNPGSPLHF,TGTGCCAGCAGTAATCCCGGATCACCCCTCCACTTT
TRBJ2-1,TRBV21-1,.,.,13,CASIGTSNNEQFF,TGTGCCAGCATAGGAACTTCGAACAATGAGCAGTTCTTC
TRBJ1-2,TRBV28,.,.,15,CASSLLAYYGYGYTF,TGTGCCAGCAGTTTATTAGCCTATTATGGGTATGGCTACACCTTC
TRBJ1-4,TRBV5-1,.,TRBD1,16,CASSQGQGTVNEKLFF,TGCGCCAGCAGCCAGGGACAGGGGACTGTTAATGAAAAACTGTTTTTT
TRBJ2-7,TRBV5-1,.,.,12,CASSSGSLLQYF,TGCGCCAGCAGTTCCGGGAGCCTCTTGCAGTACTTC
TRBJ1-1,TRBV29-1,once,TRBD1,13,CSSTGQGGTEAFF,TGCAGCTCCACTGGACAGGGAGGAACTGAAGCTTTCTTT
TRBJ1-1,TRBV7-8,.,TRBD1,14,CASSRKGANTEAFF,TGTGCCAGCAGCAGGAAGGGGGCAAACACTGAAGCTTTCTTT
TRBJ2-7,TRBV10-2,.,.,14,CASSESRVRYEQYF,TGCGCCAGCAGTGAGTCTAGAGTCCGCTACGAGCAGTACTTC
TRBJ1-2,TRBV2,.,.,12,CASTGNLYGYTF,TGTGCCAGCACGGGCAACCTCTATGGCTACACCTTC
TRBJ2-7,TRBV5-8,.,.,15,CASSNRDPSSYEQYF,TGTGCCAGCAGCAACAGGGACCCCAGCTCCTACGAGCAGTACTTC
TRBJ1-2,TRBV9,.,.,16,CASSQASRNGAYGYTF,TGTGCCAGCAGCCAAGCTTCCCGTAACGGGGCGTATGGCTACACCTTC
TRBJ2-1,TRBV29-1,.,.,16,CSVEEGGRGPYNEQFF,TGCAGCGTTGAAGAAGGCGGCAGGGGACCTTACAATGAGCAGTTCTTC
TRBJ2-5,TRBV7-6,.,TRBD2,15,CASSLAVGRAETQYF,TGTGCCAGCAGCTTAGCCGTCGGGAGGGCTGAGACCCAGTACTTC
TRBJ1-6,TRBV7-2,.,.,14,CASSFEALGSPLHF,TGTGCCAGCAGCTTCGAGGCGCTTGGGTCACCCCTCCACTTT
TRBJ2-1,TRBV7-9,.,TRBD2,15,CASSWSGSTRSEQFF,TGTGCCAGCAGTTGGAGCGGGAGTACTAGGTCGGAGCAGTTCTTC
TRBJ1-5,TRBV20-1,once,.,11,CSASGEQPQHF,TGCAGTGCTAGCGGGGAACAGCCCCAGCATTTT